This T cell receptor (gamma chain) stems from a study of intestinal T cells in coeliac disease. Study details: Mean age was approximately 16 for coeliac patients versus 50 to 70 for controls.

Nine to eleven formalin-fixed paraffin-embedded scrolls, each 5 µm thick, supplied each case's genomic DNA. The samples were fully anonymised formalin-fixed paraffin-embedded duodenal biopsies left over from diagnostic use. About this clone: Because the CDR3's place on the DNA is in doubt, the DNA is left out and the CDR3 is given as listed by TCRdb.

TRG repertoires were amplified with LymphoTrack primers from approximately 200 ng of biopsy DNA. TCRdb made new clone calls on the multiplex PCR reads using CATT. The sample includes roughly 720 gamma-chain clones, roughly 44% seen only once; the top ten take approximately 22%. Counting both end residues, the CDR3 totals 19 amino acids. What was sequenced was a duodenal biopsy. The chain recombines TRGV11 with TRGJP2. TRGV11 is identified as an open reading frame with a role that is uncertain. The TCR comes from a human donor with celiac disease. CDR3 loop: CTTVPAGLVIHSSDWIKTF.